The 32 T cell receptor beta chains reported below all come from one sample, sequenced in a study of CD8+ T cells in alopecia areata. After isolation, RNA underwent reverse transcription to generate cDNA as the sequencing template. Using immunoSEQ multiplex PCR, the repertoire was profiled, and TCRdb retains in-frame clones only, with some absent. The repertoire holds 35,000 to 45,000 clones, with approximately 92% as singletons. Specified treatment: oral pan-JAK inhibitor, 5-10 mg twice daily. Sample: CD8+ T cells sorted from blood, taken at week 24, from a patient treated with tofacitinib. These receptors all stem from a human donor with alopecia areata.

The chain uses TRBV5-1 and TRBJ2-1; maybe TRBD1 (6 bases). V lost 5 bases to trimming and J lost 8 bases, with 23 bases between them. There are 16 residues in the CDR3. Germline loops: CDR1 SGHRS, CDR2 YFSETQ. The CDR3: CASRPGWGTLEDEQFF. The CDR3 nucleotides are TGCGCCAGCAGGCCAGGTTGGGGGACACTCGAGGATGAGCAGTTCTTC.

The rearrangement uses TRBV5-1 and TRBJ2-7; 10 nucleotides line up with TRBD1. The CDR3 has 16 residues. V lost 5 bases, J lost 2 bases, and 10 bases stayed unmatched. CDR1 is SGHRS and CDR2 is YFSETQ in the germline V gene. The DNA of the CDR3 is TGCGCCAGCAGTCTCGGGGGACAGGGGTTCGCCTACGAGCAGTACTTC. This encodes CASSLGGQGFAYEQYF.

The CDR3 here is CASSLFPSGDYNEQFF. The DNA for the CDR3 is TGTGCCAGCAGTTTATTTCCTAGCGGGGACTACAATGAGCAGTTCTTC. The chain links TRBV27 to TRBJ2-1, with 9 bases identical to TRBD2. V lost 1 base and J lost 3; bases outside the gene matches: 4. Looked up from germline, CDR1 is MNHEY and CDR2 is SMNVEV (reference sequence). CDR3 length equals 16 residues.

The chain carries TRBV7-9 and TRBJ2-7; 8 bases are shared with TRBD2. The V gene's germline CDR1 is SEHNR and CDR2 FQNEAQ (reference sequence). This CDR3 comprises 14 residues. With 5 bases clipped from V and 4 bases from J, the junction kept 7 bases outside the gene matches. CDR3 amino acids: CASSPPGGSYEQYF. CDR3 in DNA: TGTGCCAGCAGCCCCCCGGGGGGGTCGTACGAGCAGTACTTC.

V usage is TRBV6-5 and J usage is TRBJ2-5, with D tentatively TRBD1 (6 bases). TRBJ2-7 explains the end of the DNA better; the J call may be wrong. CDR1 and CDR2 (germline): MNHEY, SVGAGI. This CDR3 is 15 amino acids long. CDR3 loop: CASSLQGQLSYEQYF. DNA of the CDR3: TGTGCCAGCAGTCTCCAAGGACAGCTATCCTACGAGCAGTACTTC.

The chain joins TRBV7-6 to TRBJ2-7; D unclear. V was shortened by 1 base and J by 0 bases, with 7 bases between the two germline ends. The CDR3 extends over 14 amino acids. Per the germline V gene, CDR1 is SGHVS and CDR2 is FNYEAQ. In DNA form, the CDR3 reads TGTGCCAGCAGCTTAGACCAGGTCTCCTACGAGCAGTACTTC. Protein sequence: CASSLDQVSYEQYF.

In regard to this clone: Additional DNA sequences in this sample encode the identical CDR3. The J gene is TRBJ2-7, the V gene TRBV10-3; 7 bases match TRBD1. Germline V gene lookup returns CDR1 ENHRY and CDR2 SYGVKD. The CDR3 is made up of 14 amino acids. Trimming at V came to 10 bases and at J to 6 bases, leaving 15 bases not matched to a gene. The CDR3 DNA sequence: TGTGCCACCGACGATAGCTTAGGGGGCCTCGAGCAGTACTTC. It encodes CATDDSLGGLEQYF.

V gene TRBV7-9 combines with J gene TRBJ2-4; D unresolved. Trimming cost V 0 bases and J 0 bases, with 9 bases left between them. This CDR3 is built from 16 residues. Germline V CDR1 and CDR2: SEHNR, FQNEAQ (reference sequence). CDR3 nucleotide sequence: TGTGCCAGCAGCTTAGCCTCGCTAGTAGCCAAAAACATTCAGTACTTC. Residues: CASSLASLVAKNIQYF.

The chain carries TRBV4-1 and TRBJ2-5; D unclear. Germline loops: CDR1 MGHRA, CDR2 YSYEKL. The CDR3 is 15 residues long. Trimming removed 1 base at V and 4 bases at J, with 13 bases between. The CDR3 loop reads CASSQAGASRETQYF. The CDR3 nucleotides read TGCGCCAGCAGCCAAGCCGGAGCCAGCCGAGAGACCCAGTACTTC.

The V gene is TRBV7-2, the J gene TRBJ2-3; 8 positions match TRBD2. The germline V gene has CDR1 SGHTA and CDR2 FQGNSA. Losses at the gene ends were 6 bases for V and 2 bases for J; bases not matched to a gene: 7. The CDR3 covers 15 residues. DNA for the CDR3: TGTGCCAGCAGTCCGACTAGCGCCTACACAGATACGCAGTATTTT. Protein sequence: CASSPTSAYTDTQYF.

Here the CDR3 reads CSVESPPPGQGPYEQYF. The CDR3 DNA sequence: TGCAGCGTTGAATCCCCCCCACCGGGACAGGGACCCTACGAGCAGTACTTC. The V and J genes are TRBV29-1 and TRBJ2-7, with 9 nucleotides matching TRBD1. The V and J ends lost 2 bases and 2 bases, in that order; junction bases with no gene match: 13. The CDR3 contains 17 residues. From germline, CDR1 is SQVTM and CDR2 ANQGSEA.

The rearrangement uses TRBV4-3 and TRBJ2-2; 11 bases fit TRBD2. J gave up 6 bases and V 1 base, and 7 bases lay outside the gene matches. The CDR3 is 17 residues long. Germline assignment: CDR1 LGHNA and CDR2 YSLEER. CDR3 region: CASSQVESSGGAGELFF. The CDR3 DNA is TGCGCCAGCAGCCAAGTAGAAAGTAGCGGGGGGGCCGGGGAGCTGTTTTTT.

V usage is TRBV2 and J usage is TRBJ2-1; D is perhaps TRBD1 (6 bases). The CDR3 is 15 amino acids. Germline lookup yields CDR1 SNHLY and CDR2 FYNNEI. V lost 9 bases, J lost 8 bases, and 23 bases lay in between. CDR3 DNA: TGTGCCAGAGCCCCTCCAGGGGAGACCTTGGATGAGCAGTTCTTC. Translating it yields CARAPPGETLDEQFF.

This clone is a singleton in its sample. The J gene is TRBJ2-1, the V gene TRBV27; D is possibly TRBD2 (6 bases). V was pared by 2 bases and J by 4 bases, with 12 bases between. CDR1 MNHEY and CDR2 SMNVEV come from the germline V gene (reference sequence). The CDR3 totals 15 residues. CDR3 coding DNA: TGTGCCAGCAGTTTAAGGTGGGGGGAGTACAATGAGCAGTTCTTC. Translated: CASSLRWGEYNEQFF.

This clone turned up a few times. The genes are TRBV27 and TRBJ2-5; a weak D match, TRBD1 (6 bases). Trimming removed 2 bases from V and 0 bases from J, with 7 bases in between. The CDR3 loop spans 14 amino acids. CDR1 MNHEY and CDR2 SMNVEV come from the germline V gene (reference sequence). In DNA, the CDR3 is TGTGCCAGCAGTTTAAGGGACAACCAAGAGACCCAGTACTTC. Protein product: CASSLRDNQETQYF.

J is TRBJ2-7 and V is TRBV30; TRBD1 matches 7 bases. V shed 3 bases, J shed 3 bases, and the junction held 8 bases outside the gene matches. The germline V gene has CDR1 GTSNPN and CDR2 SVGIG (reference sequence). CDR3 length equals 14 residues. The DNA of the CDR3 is TGTGCCTGGAGAGACAGGGAACCTTTCTACGAGCAGTACTTC. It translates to CAWRDREPFYEQYF. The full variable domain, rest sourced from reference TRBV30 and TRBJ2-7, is SQTIHQWPATLVQPVGSPLSLECTVEGTSNPNLYWYRQAAGRGLQLLFYSVGIGQISSEVPQNLSASRPQDRQFILSSKKLLLSDSGFYLCAWRDREPFYEQYFGPGTRLTVT.

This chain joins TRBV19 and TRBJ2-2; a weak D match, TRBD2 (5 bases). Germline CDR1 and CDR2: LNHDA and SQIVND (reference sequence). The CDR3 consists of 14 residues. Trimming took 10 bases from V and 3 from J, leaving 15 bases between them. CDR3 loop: CATHLGVDTGELFF. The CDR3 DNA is TGTGCCACACATTTGGGAGTCGACACCGGGGAGCTGTTTTTT.

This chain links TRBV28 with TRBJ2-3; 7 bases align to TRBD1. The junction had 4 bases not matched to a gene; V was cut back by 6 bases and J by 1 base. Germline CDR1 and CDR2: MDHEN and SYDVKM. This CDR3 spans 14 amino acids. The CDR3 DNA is TGTGCCAGCAGCTTCGACAGGGGCACAGATACGCAGTATTTT. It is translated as CASSFDRGTDTQYF.

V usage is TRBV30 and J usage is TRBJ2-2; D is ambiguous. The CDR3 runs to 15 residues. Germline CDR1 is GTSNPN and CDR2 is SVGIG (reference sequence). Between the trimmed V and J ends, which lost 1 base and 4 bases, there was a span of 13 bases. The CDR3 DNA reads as TGTGCCTGGAGTGAGGCGTCACAATCCACCGGGGAGCTGTTTTTT. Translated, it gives CAWSEASQSTGELFF. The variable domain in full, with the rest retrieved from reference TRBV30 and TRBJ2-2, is SQTIHQWPATLVQPVGSPLSLECTVEGTSNPNLYWYRQAAGRGLQLLFYSVGIGQISSEVPQNLSASRPQDRQFILSSKKLLLSDSGFYLCAWSEASQSTGELFFGEGSRLTVL.

CDR3 residues: CASSLMDPEGISPLHF. Here the CDR3 DNA reads TGTGCCAGCAGCTTAATGGATCCGGAAGGAATTTCACCCCTCCACTTT. The chain combines TRBV7-9 with TRBJ1-6; no definite D call. V was shortened by 2 bases and J by 9 bases, with 17 bases between the two germline ends. Germline V gives CDR1 SEHNR, CDR2 FQNEAQ (reference sequence). The CDR3 length is 16 residues.

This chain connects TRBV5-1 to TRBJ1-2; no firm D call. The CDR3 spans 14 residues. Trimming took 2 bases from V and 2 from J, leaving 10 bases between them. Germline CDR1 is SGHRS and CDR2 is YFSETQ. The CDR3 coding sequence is TGCGCCAGCAGCTTAGCGACACTGAACTATGGCTACACCTTC. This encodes CASSLATLNYGYTF. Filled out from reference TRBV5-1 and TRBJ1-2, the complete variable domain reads KAGVTQTPRYLIKTRGQQVTLSCSPISGHRSVSWYQQTPGQGLQFLFEYFSETQRNKGNFPGRFSGRQFSNSRSEMNVSTLELGDSALYLCASSLATLNYGYTFGSGTRLTVV.

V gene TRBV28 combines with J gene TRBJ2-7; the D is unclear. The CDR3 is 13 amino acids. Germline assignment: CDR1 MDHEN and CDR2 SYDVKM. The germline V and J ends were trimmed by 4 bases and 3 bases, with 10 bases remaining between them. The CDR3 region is CASSSTDYYEQYF. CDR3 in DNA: TGTGCCAGCAGTTCTACGGATTACTACGAGCAGTACTTC.

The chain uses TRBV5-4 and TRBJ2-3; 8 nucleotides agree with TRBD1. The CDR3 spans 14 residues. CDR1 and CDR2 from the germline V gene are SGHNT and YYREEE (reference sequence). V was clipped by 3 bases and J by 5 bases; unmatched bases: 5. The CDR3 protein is CASSSQGAEDTQYF. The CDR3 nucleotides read TGTGCCAGCAGCTCGCAGGGGGCCGAAGATACGCAGTATTTT.

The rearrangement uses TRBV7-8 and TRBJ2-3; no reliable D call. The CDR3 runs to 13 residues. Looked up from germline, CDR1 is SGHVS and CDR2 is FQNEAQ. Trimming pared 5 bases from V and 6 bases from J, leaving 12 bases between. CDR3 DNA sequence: TGTGCCAGCAGCCCCGGAGTAGATGATACGCAGTATTTT. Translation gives CASSPGVDDTQYF.

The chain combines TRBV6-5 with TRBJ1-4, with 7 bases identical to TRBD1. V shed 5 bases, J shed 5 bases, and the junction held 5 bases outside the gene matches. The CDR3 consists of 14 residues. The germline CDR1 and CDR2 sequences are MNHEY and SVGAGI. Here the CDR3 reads CASSETGVNEKLFF. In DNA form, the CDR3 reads TGTGCCAGCAGTGAAACAGGGGTGAATGAAAAACTGTTTTTT.

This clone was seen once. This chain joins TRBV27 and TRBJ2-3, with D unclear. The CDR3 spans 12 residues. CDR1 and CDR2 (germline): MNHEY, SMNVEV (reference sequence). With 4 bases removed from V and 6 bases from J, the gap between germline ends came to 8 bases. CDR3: CASSSPRDTQYF. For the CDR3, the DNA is TGTGCCAGCAGTTCCCCTAGGGATACGCAGTATTTT.

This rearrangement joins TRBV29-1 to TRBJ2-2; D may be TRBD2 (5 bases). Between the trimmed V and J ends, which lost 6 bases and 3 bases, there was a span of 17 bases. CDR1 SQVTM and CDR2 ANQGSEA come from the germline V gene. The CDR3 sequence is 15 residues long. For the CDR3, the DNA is TGCAGCGTACGAGACCTAACCGGGGACACCGGGGAGCTGTTTTTT. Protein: CSVRDLTGDTGELFF.

CDR3 coding DNA: TGTGCCACCAGCAGAGACCGGGGTTCTGGGGGAGACTTAGCCAAAAACATTCAGTACTTC. Translated, it gives CATSRDRGSGGDLAKNIQYF. The rearrangement links TRBV15 to TRBJ2-4; D might be TRBD1 or TRBD2, each matching 5 bases. The ends were cut back, 0 bases at V and 0 bases at J, with 21 bases in the middle. The CDR3 length is 20 residues. Germline CDR1 LNHNV, CDR2 YYDKDF (reference sequence).

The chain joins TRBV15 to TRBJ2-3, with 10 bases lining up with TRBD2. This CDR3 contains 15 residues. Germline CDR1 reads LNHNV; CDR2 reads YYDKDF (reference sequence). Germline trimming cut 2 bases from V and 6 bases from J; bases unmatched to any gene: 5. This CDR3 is CATSRSGGAVDTQYF. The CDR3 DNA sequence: TGTGCCACCAGCAGAAGCGGGGGGGCCGTGGATACGCAGTATTTT.

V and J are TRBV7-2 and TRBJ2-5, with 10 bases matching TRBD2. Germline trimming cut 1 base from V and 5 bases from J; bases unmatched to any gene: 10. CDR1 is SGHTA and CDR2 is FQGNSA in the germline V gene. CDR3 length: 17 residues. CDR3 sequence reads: CASSLGVERGGWETQYF. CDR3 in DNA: TGTGCCAGCAGCTTAGGCGTCGAGCGGGGGGGCTGGGAGACCCAGTACTTC.

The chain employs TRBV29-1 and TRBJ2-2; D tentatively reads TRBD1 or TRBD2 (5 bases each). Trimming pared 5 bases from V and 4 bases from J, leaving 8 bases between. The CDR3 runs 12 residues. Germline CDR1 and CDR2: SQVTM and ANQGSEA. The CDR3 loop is CSVWGSTGELFF. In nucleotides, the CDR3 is TGCAGCGTTTGGGGGTCCACCGGGGAGCTGTTTTTT.

The CDR3: CASSLLDTQYF. DNA of the CDR3: TGTGCCAGCAGCTTACTAGATACGCAGTATTTT. This chain uses TRBV11-2 with TRBJ2-3; no clear D gene. Germline CDR1 and CDR2: SGHAT and FQNNGV. V was clipped by 2 bases and J by 5 bases, with 2 bases between them. CDR3 length equals 11 residues. Full variable domain (outside the CDR3, taken from reference TRBV11-2 and TRBJ2-3): EAGVAQSPRYKIIEKRQSVAFWCNPISGHATLYWYQQILGQGPKLLIQFQNNGVVDDSQLPKDRFSAERLKGVDSTLKIQPAKLEDSAVYLCASSLLDTQYFGPGTRLTVL.